This T cell receptor (beta chain) was sequenced in a study of blood T cell repertoires in COVID-19. Study information: T cells, B-cell-depleted T cells, or PBMCs provided the cDNA or gDNA that served as material.

CDR1 is LGHNA and CDR2 is YSLEER in the germline V gene. The CDR3 extends over 14 amino acids. The V end lost 0 bases, the J end lost 5 bases, and 10 bases lay between the germline ends. Individuals aged roughly 18 to 90 years were recruited from fewer than 30 US areas. Cohorts were determined from participant-reported clinical history. Original methodology: Nucleated cell counts were estimated from reference gene primer amplification. Sequenced by immunoSEQ multiplex PCR; TCRdb stores in-frame clones only, minus some. That table furnishes V, J and clone size, whereas the DNA furnished D and trimming. The table includes roughly 250,000 clones, about 89% detected once.

V and J are TRBV4-3 and TRBJ1-1; D is undetermined. The clonotype comes from a woman under 30 who had recovered from COVID-19. The sample was PBMCs or T cells enriched from blood (not recorded which). CDR3 sequence reads: CASSQDPGFTEAFF. CDR3 nucleotide sequence: TGCGCCAGCAGCCAAGATCCCGGTTTTACTGAAGCTTTCTTT.